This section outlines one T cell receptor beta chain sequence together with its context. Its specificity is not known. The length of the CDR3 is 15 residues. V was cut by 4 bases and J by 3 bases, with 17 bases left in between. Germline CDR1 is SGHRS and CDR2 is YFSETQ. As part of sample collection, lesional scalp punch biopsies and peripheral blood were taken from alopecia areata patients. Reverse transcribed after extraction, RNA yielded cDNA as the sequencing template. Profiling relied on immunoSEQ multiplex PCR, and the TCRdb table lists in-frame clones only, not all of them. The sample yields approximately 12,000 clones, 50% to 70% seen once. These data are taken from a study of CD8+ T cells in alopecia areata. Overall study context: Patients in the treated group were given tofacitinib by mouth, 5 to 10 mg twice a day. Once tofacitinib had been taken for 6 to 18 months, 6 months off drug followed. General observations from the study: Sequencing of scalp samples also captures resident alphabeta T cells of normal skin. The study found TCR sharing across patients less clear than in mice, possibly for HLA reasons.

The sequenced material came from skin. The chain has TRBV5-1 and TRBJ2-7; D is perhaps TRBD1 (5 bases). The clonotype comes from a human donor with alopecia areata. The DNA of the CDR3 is TGCGCCAGCAGCGTGAACCGACAGCCAGGCTACGAGCAGTACTTC. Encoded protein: CASSVNRQPGYEQYF. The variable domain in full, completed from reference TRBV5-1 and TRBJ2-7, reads KAGVTQTPRYLIKTRGQQVTLSCSPISGHRSVSWYQQTPGQGLQFLFEYFSETQRNKGNFPGRFSGRQFSNSRSEMNVSTLELGDSALYLCASSVNRQPGYEQYFGPGTRLTVT.